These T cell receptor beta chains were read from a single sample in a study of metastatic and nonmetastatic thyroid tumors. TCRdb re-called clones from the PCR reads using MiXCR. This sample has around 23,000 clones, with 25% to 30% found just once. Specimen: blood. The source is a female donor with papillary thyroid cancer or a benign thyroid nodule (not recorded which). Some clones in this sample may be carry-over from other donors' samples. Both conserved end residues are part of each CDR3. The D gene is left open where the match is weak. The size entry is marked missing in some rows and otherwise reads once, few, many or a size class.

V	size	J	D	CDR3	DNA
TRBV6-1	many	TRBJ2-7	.	CASSLAVRGNEQYF	TGTGCCAGCAGTTTGGCGGTTCGAGGGAACGAGCAGTACTTC
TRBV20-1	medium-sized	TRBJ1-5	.	CSVPPRGGNQPQHF	TGCAGTGTCCCGCCGAGGGGGGGCAATCAGCCCCAGCATTTT
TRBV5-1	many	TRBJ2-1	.	CASSLIMTDSYNEQFF	TGCGCCAGCAGCTTGATAATGACAGACTCCTACAATGAGCAGTTCTTC
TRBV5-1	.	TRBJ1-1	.	CASRLETGTVNTEAFF	TGCGCCAGCAGACTCGAAACAGGGACGGTGAACACTGAAGCTTTCTTT
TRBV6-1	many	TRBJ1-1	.	CASTNTGITEAFF	TGTGCCAGCACCAACACAGGGATCACTGAAGCTTTCTTT
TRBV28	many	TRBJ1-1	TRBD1	CATRGTPGTGDRKGTEAFF	TGTGCCACCCGGGGAACCCCCGGGACAGGTGACAGAAAGGGCACTGAAGCTTTCTTT
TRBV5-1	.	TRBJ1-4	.	CASSLAYQTTTEKLFF	TGCGCCAGCAGCTTGGCGTACCAAACAACTACTGAGAAACTGTTTTTT
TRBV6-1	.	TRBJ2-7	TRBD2	CASRGSSYEQYF	TGTGCCAGCCGCGGGAGCTCCTACGAGCAGTACTTC
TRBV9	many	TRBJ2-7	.	CASSVEGQGRNEQYF	TGTGCCAGCAGCGTAGAAGGCCAGGGGCGCAACGAGCAGTACTTC
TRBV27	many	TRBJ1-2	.	CASSPATVTNYGYTF	TGTGCCAGCAGTCCCGCGACGGTAACTAACTATGGCTACACCTTC
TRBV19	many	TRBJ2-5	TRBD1	CASSLRDRAKTQYF	TGTGCCAGTAGTCTCCGGGACAGGGCCAAGACCCAGTACTTC
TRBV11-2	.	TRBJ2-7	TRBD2	CASSSFGTRETYEQYF	TGTGCCAGCAGCTCCTTTGGGACTAGAGAAACCTACGAGCAGTACTTC
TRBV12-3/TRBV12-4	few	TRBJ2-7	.	CASSRDFEGNEQYF	TGTGCCAGCAGTCGGGACTTTGAAGGGAACGAGCAGTACTTC
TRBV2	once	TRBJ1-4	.	CSSTVSRTNEKLFF	TGTTCCAGCACCGTCAGTAGGACTAATGAAAAACTGTTTTTT
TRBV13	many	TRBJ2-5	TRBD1	CASSGAGGIETQYF	TGTGCCAGCAGCGGGGCAGGGGGCATCGAGACCCAGTACTTC
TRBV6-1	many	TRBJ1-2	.	CASSPQTVGYTF	TGTGCCAGCAGTCCACAGACGGTTGGCTACACCTTC
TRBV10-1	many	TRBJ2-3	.	CASSESGNTQYF	TGCGCCAGCAGTGAGTCCGGTAATACGCAGTATTTT
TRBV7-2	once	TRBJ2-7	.	CASSPHGVGSYEQYF	TGTGCCAGCAGCCCGCATGGAGTTGGCTCCTACGAGCAGTACTTC
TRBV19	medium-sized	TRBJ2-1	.	CASSMWESSYNEQFF	TGTGCCAGTAGTATGTGGGAGAGCTCCTACAATGAGCAGTTCTTC
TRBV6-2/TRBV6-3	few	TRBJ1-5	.	CASSWGTDSNQPQHF	TGTGCCAGCAGTTGGGGGACCGATAGCAATCAGCCCCAGCATTTT
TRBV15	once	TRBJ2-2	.	CATTRPGRHNTGVLFF	TGTGCCACCACGCGGCCTGGGCGACACAACACCGGGGTGCTGTTTTTT
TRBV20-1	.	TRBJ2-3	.	CSASGGSGRGVGAQYF	TGCAGTGCTAGTGGCGGGTCGGGCCGAGGTGTTGGTGCGCAGTATTTT
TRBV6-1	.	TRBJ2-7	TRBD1	CASSDDRVNYYEQYF	TGTGCCAGCAGCGATGACAGGGTAAATTACTACGAGCAGTACTTC
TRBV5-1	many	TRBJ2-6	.	CASSLGVGVSGANVLTF	TGCGCCAGCAGCTTGGGGGTTGGGGTCTCTGGGGCCAACGTCCTGACTTTC
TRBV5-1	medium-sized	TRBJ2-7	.	CASSPGGGRTYEQYF	TGCGCCAGCAGCCCGGGGGGCGGGAGAACCTACGAGCAGTACTTC
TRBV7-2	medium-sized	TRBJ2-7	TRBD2	CASSSFPSGRAYEQYF	TGTGCCAGCAGCTCATTCCCTAGCGGGAGGGCCTACGAGCAGTACTTC
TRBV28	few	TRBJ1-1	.	CASGQTRGRVEAFF	TGTGCCAGCGGCCAGACAAGAGGGAGAGTTGAAGCTTTCTTT
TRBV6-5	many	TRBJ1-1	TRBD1	CASSYEKGAMNTEAFF	TGTGCCAGCAGTTACGAGAAGGGGGCCATGAACACTGAAGCTTTCTTT
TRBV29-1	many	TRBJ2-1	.	CSVDGGNGVGNEQFF	TGCAGCGTTGATGGGGGTAACGGGGTCGGGAATGAGCAGTTCTTC
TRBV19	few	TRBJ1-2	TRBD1	CASSLGQVSNYGYTF	TGTGCCAGTAGCCTCGGACAGGTAAGTAACTATGGCTACACCTTC
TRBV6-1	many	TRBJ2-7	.	CASSSPGTYYEQYF	TGTGCCAGCAGTTCCCCCGGGACCTACTACGAGCAGTACTTC
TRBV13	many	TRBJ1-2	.	CASSFRPGHTGYTF	TGTGCTAGCAGCTTTAGACCTGGGCATACTGGCTACACCTTC
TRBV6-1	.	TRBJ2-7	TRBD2	CASSDGWEGYEQYF	TGTGCCAGCAGTGACGGATGGGAGGGTTACGAGCAGTACTTC
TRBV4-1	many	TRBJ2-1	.	CASSQEQLSSYNEQFF	TGCGCCAGCAGCCAAGAACAGTTAAGCTCCTACAATGAGCAGTTCTTC
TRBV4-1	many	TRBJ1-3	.	CASTQVGTGNTIYF	TGCGCCAGCACCCAGGTGGGGACTGGAAACACCATATATTTT